This TCR beta chain was retrieved from a study of T cells after yellow fever vaccination. General observations from the study: The secondary response was weaker, and its peak arrived faster, on day 5 versus 15. FACS-sorted repertoires could contain abundant clonotypes contaminating from the bulk population.

This CDR3 is built from 14 residues. V trimming: 4 bases; J trimming: 4 bases; junction bases outside the gene matches: 3. Germline V CDR1 and CDR2: SGHTA, FQGTGA. It was through 5'RACE template switching that TCR cDNA was made, with a universal primer site and UMIs added. TCRdb passed the 5' RACE reads through MiXCR, listing each CDR3 protein once. The sample contains approximately 350,000 distinct CDR3 sequences, approximately 10% of which appear only once. This clonotype was counted many times. The antigen is undetermined. Sequences were derived from PBMCs, sampled on the day of the first yellow fever vaccination. This TCR was recovered from a man between 18 and 35 years old who received the YFV17D yellow fever vaccine. This chain links TRBV7-3 with TRBJ2-2; 7 bases are shared with TRBD1. The CDR3 is CASSSQGITGELFF. The DNA of the CDR3 is TGTGCCAGCAGCTCACAGGGGATCACCGGGGAGCTGTTTTTT.